Listed here are 6 T cell receptor beta chains from one sample, sequenced in a study of response to subunit inactivated influenza vaccine. TCRdb fed the RT-PCR reads into MiXCR, producing one record per CDR3 protein. Of around 750,000 distinct CDR3 sequences listed, 21% were seen once; the top ten hold about 9.4%. The sample here was PBMCs from blood, taken 4 to 6 days after vaccination. These receptors were obtained from a man aged 50 or older who received an inactivated influenza vaccine.

This clonotype was observed once. The V and J genes are TRBV4-2 and TRBJ2-7; 7 nucleotides align to TRBD1. CDR3 size: 15 residues. With 1 base clipped from V and 2 bases from J, the junction kept 5 bases outside the gene matches. Germline assignment: CDR1 LGHNA and CDR2 YNFKEQ. The CDR3 loop reads CASSQGAGGTYEQYF. The CDR3 DNA reads TGTGCCAGCAGCCAAGGGGCAGGGGGAACCTACGAGCAGTACTTC.

In this sample, this clonotype turned up a few times. This chain's CDR3 is CAISAGTDSQETQYF. The CDR3 nucleotides are TGTGCCATCAGTGCGGGGACGGACTCTCAAGAGACCCAGTACTTC. The chain uses TRBV10-3 and TRBJ2-5; D possibly matches TRBD1 or TRBD2 (5 bases each). The germline V gene encodes CDR1 ENHRY and CDR2 SYGVKD. The CDR3 is made up of 15 amino acids. V shed 4 bases and J shed 2 bases, with 14 bases lying between them.

The chain has TRBV12-3 or TRBV12-4 and TRBJ2-1; D not certain. The CDR3 totals 13 residues. Trimming took 2 bases from V and 3 from J, leaving 5 bases between them. In DNA, the CDR3 is TGTGCCAGCAGTTTACTGATCTACAATGAGCAGTTCTTC. It codes for CASSLLIYNEQFF.

The chain uses TRBV29-1 and TRBJ2-3; 8 nucleotides align to TRBD1. V was clipped by 1 base and J by 6 bases; unmatched bases: 12. Germline V gene data show CDR1 as SQVTM and CDR2 as ANQGSEA. CDR3 size: 16 residues. CDR3 loop: CSVEADRETEGDTQYF. The CDR3 region has the DNA TGCAGCGTTGAAGCGGACAGGGAGACGGAGGGGGATACGCAGTATTTT.

This chain uses TRBV7-9 with TRBJ2-5; tentatively, D is TRBD1 (6 bases). Germline V gene sequence: CDR1 SEHNR, CDR2 FQNEAQ (reference sequence). CDR3 size: 14 residues. V was trimmed by 4 bases and J by 2 bases, leaving 11 bases between them. This CDR3 is CASSSHREQETQYF. The CDR3 region has the DNA TGTGCCAGCAGCTCCCACAGGGAACAAGAGACCCAGTACTTC. Full variable domain (remainder filled in from reference TRBV7-9 and TRBJ2-5): DTGVSQNPRHKITKRGQNVTFRCDPISEHNRLYWYRQTLGQGPEFLTYFQNEAQLEKSRLLSDRFSAERPKGSFSTLEIQRTEQGDSAMYLCASSSHREQETQYFGPGTRLLVL.

This clonotype has more than one count but fewer than ten. The chain employs TRBV12-3 or TRBV12-4 and TRBJ1-1; the D gene is possibly TRBD1 (5 bases). CDR3 length equals 15 residues. Trimming stripped 6 bases from V and 1 base from J, with 15 bases between. In DNA, the CDR3 is TGTGCCAGCAGACCTGCAGGGTTCTGGAACACTGAAGCTTTCTTT. Its protein is CASRPAGFWNTEAFF.